The 8 T cell receptor beta chains presented below share a single source sample, sequenced in a study of blood T cell repertoires in COVID-19. Profiled with immunoSEQ multiplex PCR; TCRdb holds only in-frame clones, not every one. In the table there are more than 85,000 clones, 85% to 95% of which are singletons. The material sequenced was peripheral blood. The receptors were gathered from a man in his fifties or sixties with acute or convalescent COVID-19.

The V gene is TRBV4-2, the J gene TRBJ1-5; 7 nucleotides agree with TRBD1. V shed 0 bases, J shed 0 bases, and the junction held 2 bases outside the gene matches. CDR3 length: 16 amino acids. Germline V gene data show CDR1 as LGHNA and CDR2 as YNFKEQ. The CDR3 loop reads CASSQEGQSSNQPQHF. As DNA, the CDR3 is TGTGCCAGCAGCCAAGAGGGACAGTCTAGCAATCAGCCCCAGCATTTT.

This clone has just one count. The chain is built from TRBV16 and TRBJ1-1, with a possible D match to TRBD1 (6 bases). Deletions cut 3 bases from V and 2 bases from J, with 10 bases between. The CDR3 totals 14 residues. The germline gives CDR1 KGHSY, CDR2 FQNENV. The CDR3 loop reads CASSHPDRNTEAFF. CDR3 bases: TGTGCCAGCAGCCACCCGGACAGAAACACTGAAGCTTTCTTT.

This clone was found once. This chain uses TRBV7-2 with TRBJ1-5; perhaps TRBD1 as D (6 bases). V was cut by 1 base and J by 6 bases, with 13 bases left in between. Germline CDR1 SGHTA, CDR2 FQGNSA. The CDR3 spans 15 residues. The CDR3 reads CASSLEWAGVQPQHF. The CDR3 DNA sequence: TGTGCCAGCAGCTTAGAGTGGGCAGGGGTTCAGCCCCAGCATTTT.

The chain combines TRBV6-1 with TRBJ2-7, with D perhaps matching TRBD2 (5 bases). The CDR3 contains 15 residues. Deletions cut 2 bases from V and 2 bases from J, with 13 bases between. In germline, CDR1 is MNHNS, CDR2 SASEGT. CDR3 DNA sequence: TGTGCCAGCAGTGAACTGAGGGCGCCAACCTACGAGCAGTACTTC. It yields the protein CASSELRAPTYEQYF.

The J gene is TRBJ2-5, the V gene TRBV6-6, with 8 bases lining up with TRBD1. Germline V CDR1 and CDR2: MNHNY, SVGAGI (reference sequence). V dropped 5 bases and J dropped 5; count of bases not matched to a gene: 4. The CDR3 has 13 residues. The CDR3 nucleotides read TGTGCCAGCAGTCAGGGGGCCCTGGAGACCCAGTACTTC. This encodes CASSQGALETQYF.

This sequence joins TRBV9 and TRBJ2-2; TRBD1 aligns across 11 bases. CDR3 length equals 19 residues. V lost 3 bases to trimming and J lost 0 bases; unmatched junction nucleotides: 10. Looked up from germline, CDR1 is SGDLS and CDR2 is YYNGEE. In DNA, the CDR3 is TGTGCCAGCAGCGCCGGACAGGGGGCGCCCCTCTCGAACACCGGGGAGCTGTTTTTT. Translation: CASSAGQGAPLSNTGELFF. The whole variable domain, remainder taken from reference TRBV9 and TRBJ2-2, is DSGVTQTPKHLITATGQRVTLRCSPRSGDLSVYWYQQSLDQGLQFLIQYYNGEERAKGNILERFSAQQFPDLHSELNLSSLELGDSALYFCASSAGQGAPLSNTGELFFGEGSRLTVL.

This chain links TRBV19 with TRBJ1-2; weak D call: TRBD1 (5 bases). Germline lookup yields CDR1 LNHDA and CDR2 SQIVND (reference sequence). Trimming cost V 1 base and J 5 bases, with 11 bases left between them. This CDR3 spans 14 amino acids. This CDR3 is CASSIAGGPYGYTF. Written as DNA, the CDR3 is TGTGCCAGTAGTATAGCCGGGGGACCGTATGGCTACACCTTC.

This chain links TRBV14 with TRBJ2-2, with TRBD2 identical over 11 bases. With 4 bases clipped from V and 4 bases from J, the junction kept 5 bases outside the gene matches. Germline CDR1 SGHDN, CDR2 FVKESK. The CDR3 spans 16 residues. The CDR3, as DNA: TGTGCCAGCAGCCGCGTGCTAGCGGGAGGCACCGGGGAGCTGTTTTTT. It is translated as CASSRVLAGGTGELFF.